This T cell receptor (beta chain) comes out of a study of cytomegalovirus exposure and HLA in healthy donors. Study at large: Earlier work reported 100 million to 130 million unique TCR beta sequences from 150 million to 200 million T cells.

Per the germline V gene, CDR1 is MNHEY and CDR2 is SMNVEV (reference sequence). V lost 7 bases and J lost 6; bases outside the gene matches: 3. The CDR3 is made up of 13 amino acids. Concerning this clone itself: Antigen unknown.

The PCR used 60 Vbeta and 13 Jbeta primers. Some clones are missing from TCRdb's copy, which holds only in-frame ones; the method was immunoSEQ multiplex PCR. The table includes under 200,000 clones, around four fifths detected once. Study-wide points: Accurate prediction of HLA-A and HLA-B alleles (for most subjects) was reportedly achieved from TCR beta sequences. A cluster of highly shared sequence variants was likely a sequencing artifact.

The V gene is TRBV27, the J gene TRBJ2-3; 11 bases map to TRBD2. Sequences were obtained from PBMCs. The TCR comes from a female donor in good health and CMV-seronegative. In DNA form, the CDR3 reads TGTGCCAGCAAAACTAGCGGGAGTGATACGCAGTATTTT. Protein sequence: CASKTSGSDTQYF.